This T cell receptor (beta chain) derives from a study of cytomegalovirus exposure and HLA in healthy donors. Use of 60 Vbeta and 13 Jbeta primers characterized the PCR. Profiling relied on immunoSEQ multiplex PCR, and the TCRdb table lists in-frame clones only, not all of them. The table has roughly 120,000 clones, about 66% seen once; the top ten hold less than 2%. Trimming pared 6 bases from V and 5 bases from J, leaving 17 bases between. This CDR3 comprises 14 residues. In germline, CDR1 is SGHRS, CDR2 YFSETQ. The chain uses TRBV5-1 and TRBJ2-5; tentative D call: TRBD1 (6 bases). The source material was PBMCs. The TCR sequence derives from a man aged 25-45 years in good health and CMV-seropositive. CDR3 in DNA: TGCGCCAGCAATTTATGGGGGCCGCAGGAGACCCAGTACTTC. It translates to CASNLWGPQETQYF.